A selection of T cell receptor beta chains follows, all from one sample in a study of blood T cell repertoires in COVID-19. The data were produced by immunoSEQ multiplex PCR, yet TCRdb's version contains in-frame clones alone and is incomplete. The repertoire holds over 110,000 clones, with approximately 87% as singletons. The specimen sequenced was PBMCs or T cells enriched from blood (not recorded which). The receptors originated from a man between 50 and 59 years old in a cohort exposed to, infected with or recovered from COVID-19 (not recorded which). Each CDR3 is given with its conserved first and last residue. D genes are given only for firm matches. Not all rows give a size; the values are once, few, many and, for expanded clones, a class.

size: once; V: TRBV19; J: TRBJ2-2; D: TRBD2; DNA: TGTGCCAGTAGGAGGACTAGCGGGGCCACCGGGGAGCTGTTTTTT; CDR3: CASRRTSGATGELFF
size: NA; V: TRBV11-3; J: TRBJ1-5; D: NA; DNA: TGTGCCAGCAGCTTACTACCAATGGGCGTAAATCAGCCCCAGCATTTT; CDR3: CASSLLPMGVNQPQHF
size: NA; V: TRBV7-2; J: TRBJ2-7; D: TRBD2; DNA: TGTGCCAGCAGCCTGGGACTAGCGGGCTACGAGCAGTACTTC; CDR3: CASSLGLAGYEQYF
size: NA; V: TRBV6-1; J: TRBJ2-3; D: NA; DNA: TGTGCCAGCAGTGAACTACTCACAGATACGCAGTATTTT; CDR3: CASSELLTDTQYF
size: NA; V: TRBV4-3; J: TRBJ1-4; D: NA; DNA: TGCGCCAGCAGCCTAGGGGGGGGATCTAATGAAAAACTGTTTTTT; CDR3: CASSLGGGSNEKLFF
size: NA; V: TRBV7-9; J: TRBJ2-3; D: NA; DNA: TGTGCCAGCAGTCTGGGACTTAGCACAGATACGCAGTATTTT; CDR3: CASSLGLSTDTQYF
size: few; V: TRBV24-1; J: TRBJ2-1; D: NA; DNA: TGTGCCACCAGTGACCGGGGGGCCGGTGAACAGTTCTTC; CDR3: CATSDRGAGEQFF
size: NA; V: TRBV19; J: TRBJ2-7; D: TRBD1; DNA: TGTGCCAGTACCGGACAGGGGCTTAACTACGAGCAGTACTTC; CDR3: CASTGQGLNYEQYF
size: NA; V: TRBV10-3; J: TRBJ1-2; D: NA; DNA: TGTGCCATCAGTGACAGCGGGTCGGACTATGGCTACACCTTC; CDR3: CAISDSGSDYGYTF
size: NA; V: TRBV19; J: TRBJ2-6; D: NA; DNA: TGTGCCAGTAGTCGGGTCGGTACCTCTGGGGCCAACGTCCTGACTTTC; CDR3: CASSRVGTSGANVLTF
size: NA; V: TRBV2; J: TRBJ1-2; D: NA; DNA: TGTGCCGCTAATTGGGGCAATGGCTACACCTTC; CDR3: CAANWGNGYTF
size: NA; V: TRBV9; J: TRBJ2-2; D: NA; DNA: TGTGCCAGCAGCGTAGCAGGCCTCCGTACCATAAACACCGGGGAGCTGTTTTTT; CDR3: CASSVAGLRTINTGELFF
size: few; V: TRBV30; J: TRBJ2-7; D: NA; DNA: TGTGCCTGGAGTACAAACAACTACGAGCAGTACTTC; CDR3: CAWSTNNYEQYF
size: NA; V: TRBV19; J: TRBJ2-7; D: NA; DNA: TGTGCCAGTAGTTCCGTGTGGTCCGGCGAGCAGTACTTC; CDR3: CASSSVWSGEQYF
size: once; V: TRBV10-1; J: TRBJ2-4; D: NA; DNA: TGCGCCAGCAGTGCTACTTTAGCCAAAAACATTCAGTACTTC; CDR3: CASSATLAKNIQYF
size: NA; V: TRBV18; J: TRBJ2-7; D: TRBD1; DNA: TGTGCCAGCTCTACCGGGACAGGGGTTTCCTACGAGCAGTACTTC; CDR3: CASSTGTGVSYEQYF
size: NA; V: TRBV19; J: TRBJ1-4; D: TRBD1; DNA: TGTGCCAGTAGTACGACAGGGGCCCGGGGAGAAAAACTGTTTTTT; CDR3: CASSTTGARGEKLFF
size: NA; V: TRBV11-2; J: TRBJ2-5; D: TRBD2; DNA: TGTGCCAGCAGCTCCTTAGCGGGGGGGACCCGGGAGACCCAGTACTTC; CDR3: CASSSLAGGTRETQYF
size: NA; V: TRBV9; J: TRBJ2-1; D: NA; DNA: TGTGCCAGCAGCCCCGCGGGATCCTACAATGAGCAGTTCTTC; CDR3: CASSPAGSYNEQFF
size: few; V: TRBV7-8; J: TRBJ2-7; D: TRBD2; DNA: TGTGCCAGCAGCTCCCTAGCGGTGAAGACCTACGAGCAGTACTTC; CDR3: CASSSLAVKTYEQYF
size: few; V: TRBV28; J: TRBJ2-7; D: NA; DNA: TGTGCCAGCAGTTTAATGGAGGAGCAGTACTTC; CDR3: CASSLMEEQYF
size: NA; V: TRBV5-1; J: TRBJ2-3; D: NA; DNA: TGCGCCAGCAGCTTAGGAAACAGCTGGTCGACAGATACGCAGTATTTT; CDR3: CASSLGNSWSTDTQYF
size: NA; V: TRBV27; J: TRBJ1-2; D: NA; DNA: TGTGCCAGCAGTCCCCCGATGGGGGGTGGCTACACCTTC; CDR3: CASSPPMGGGYTF
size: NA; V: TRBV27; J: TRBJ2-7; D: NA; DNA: TGTGCCAGCAGTTTGGATCCAGGGACTCCCTACGAGCAGTACTTC; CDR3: CASSLDPGTPYEQYF
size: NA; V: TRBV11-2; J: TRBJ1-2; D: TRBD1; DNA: TGTGCCAGCAGCGAGACAGGGGGCCTAGGCTACACCTTC; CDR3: CASSETGGLGYTF
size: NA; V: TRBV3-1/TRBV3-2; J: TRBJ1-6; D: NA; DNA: TGTGCCAGCAGACAACGAGGGGGTGGATCACCCCTCCACTTT; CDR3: CASRQRGGGSPLHF
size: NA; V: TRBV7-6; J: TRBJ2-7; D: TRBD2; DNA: TGTGCCAGCAGCTTCGGGGGGGCCCCCACCTACGAGCAGTACTTC; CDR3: CASSFGGAPTYEQYF
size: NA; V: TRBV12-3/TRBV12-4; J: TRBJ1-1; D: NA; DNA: TGTGCCAGCATACAGGGAATCGGTACTGAAGCTTTCTTT; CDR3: CASIQGIGTEAFF
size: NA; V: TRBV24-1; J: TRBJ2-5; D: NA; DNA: TGTGCCACCAGTGATTTGCGGGGGAACCAAGAGACCCAGTACTTC; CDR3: CATSDLRGNQETQYF
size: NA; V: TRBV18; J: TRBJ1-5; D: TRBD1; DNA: TGTGCCAGCTCGCTCGTGGGACAGGATGGATATAGCAATCAGCCCCAGCATTTT; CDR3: CASSLVGQDGYSNQPQHF
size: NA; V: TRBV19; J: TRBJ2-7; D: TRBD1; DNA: TGTGCCAGTAGTCCGACCTATGGAGGGACAGGCGGCACCTACGAGCAGTACTTC; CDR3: CASSPTYGGTGGTYEQYF
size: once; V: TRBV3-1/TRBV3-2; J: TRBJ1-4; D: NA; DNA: TGTGCCAGCAGCTGGAGGGGTAGCGAAAAACTGTTTTTT; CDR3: CASSWRGSEKLFF
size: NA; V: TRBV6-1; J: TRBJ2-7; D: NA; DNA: TGTGCCAGCAGTGAACGGGCTAGAGGGCGCGAGCAGTACTTC; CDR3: CASSERARGREQYF
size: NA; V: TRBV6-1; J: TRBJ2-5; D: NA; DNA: TGTGCCAGCAGTGGTCCTGGGGGGACAGATAAACAAGAGACCCAGTACTTC; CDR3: CASSGPGGTDKQETQYF
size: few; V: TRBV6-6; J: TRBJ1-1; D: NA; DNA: TGTGCCAGCAGTTACAAGAGGGATCAAGCTTTCTTT; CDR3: CASSYKRDQAFF
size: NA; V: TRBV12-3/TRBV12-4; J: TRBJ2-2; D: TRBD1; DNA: TGTGCCAGCAGTTTAGGGGACAGAGGGGAGCTGTTTTTT; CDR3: CASSLGDRGELFF
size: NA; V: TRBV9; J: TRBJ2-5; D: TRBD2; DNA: TGTGCCAGCAGCGCGGGACTAGGAGAGGGTAAAGAGACCCAGTACTTC; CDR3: CASSAGLGEGKETQYF
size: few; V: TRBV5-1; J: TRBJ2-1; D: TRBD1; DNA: TGCGCCAGCAGCTTCGGACAGGGGTTTAACAATGAGCAGTTCTTC; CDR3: CASSFGQGFNNEQFF
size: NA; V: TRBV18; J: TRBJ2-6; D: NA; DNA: TGTGCCAGCTTTCCTACCTCTGGGGCCAACGTCCTGACTTTC; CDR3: CASFPTSGANVLTF
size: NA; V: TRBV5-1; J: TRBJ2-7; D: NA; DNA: TGCGCCAGCAGCAGACTTTACGAGCAGTACTTC; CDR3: CASSRLYEQYF
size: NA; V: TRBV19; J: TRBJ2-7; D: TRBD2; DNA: TGTGCCAGTAAGCCCGGACTAGCGGGAGATACCTACGAGCAGTACTTC; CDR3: CASKPGLAGDTYEQYF
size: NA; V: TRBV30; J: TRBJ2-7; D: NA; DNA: TGTGCCTGGAGTGTAGGAGGAAACTCCTACGAGCAGTACTTC; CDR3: CAWSVGGNSYEQYF
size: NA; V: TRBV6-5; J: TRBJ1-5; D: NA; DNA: TGTGCCAGCAGTTACTCGCAGGGAAGCAATCAGCCCCAGCATTTT; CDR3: CASSYSQGSNQPQHF
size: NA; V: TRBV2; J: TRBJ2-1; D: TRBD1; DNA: TGTGCCGGCCGACAGGGTGGTAGGAATGAGCAGTTCTTC; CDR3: CAGRQGGRNEQFF
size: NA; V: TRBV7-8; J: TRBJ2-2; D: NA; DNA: TGTGCCAGCAGCCCCGCGAACACCGGGGAGCTGTTTTTT; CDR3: CASSPANTGELFF
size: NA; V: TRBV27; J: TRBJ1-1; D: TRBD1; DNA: TGTGCCAGCAGTGCCCCGGGACAGAGTAGCCGGGACGCTGAAGCTTTCTTT; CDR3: CASSAPGQSSRDAEAFF
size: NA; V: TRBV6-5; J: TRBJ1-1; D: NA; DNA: TGTGCCAGCACTGCTTTACCCCGGGGAGCCTCTGAAGCTTTCTTT; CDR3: CASTALPRGASEAFF
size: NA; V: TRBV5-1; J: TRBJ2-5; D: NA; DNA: TGCGCCAGCAGAAAGGGGGTCGGATCCCACGAGACCCAGTACTTC; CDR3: CASRKGVGSHETQYF
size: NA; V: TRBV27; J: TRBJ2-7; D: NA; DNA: TGTGCCAGCAGTGACGGGGGTATGCCACTAGAGCAGTACTTC; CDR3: CASSDGGMPLEQYF
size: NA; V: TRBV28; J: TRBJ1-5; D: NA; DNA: TGTGCCAGCAGTTTAGCGCAGGGGAATCAGCCCCAGCATTTT; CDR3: CASSLAQGNQPQHF
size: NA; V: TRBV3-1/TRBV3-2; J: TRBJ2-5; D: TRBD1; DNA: TGTGCCAGCAGCCCCCAACAGGGGCCGCCCGAAGAGACCCAGTACTTC; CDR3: CASSPQQGPPEETQYF
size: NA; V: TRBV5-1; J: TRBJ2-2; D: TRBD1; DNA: TGCGCCAGCAGCTGGACAGGGACCGGGGAGCTGTTTTTT; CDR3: CASSWTGTGELFF
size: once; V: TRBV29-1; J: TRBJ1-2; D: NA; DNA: TGCAGCGTTGAAGGACTATCCTTCAACTATGGCTACACCTTC; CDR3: CSVEGLSFNYGYTF
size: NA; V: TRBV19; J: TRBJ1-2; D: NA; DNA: TGTGCCAGTAGTATAGATTGGCAGGGAGGGAGCGTTGGCTACACCTTC; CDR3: CASSIDWQGGSVGYTF
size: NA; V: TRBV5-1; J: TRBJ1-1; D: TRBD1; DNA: TGCGCCAGCAGCTTCGGAGGGGGCTTTATCACTGAAGCTTTCTTT; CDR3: CASSFGGGFITEAFF